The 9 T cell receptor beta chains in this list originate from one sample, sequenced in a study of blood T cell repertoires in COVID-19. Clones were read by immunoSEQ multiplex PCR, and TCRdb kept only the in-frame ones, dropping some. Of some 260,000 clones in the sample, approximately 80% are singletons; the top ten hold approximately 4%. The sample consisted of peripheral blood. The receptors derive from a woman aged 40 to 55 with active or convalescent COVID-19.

CDR3 DNA sequence: TGTGCCAGCAGCGGTCCAAGCGGTCAGCCCCAGCATTTT. Translation: CASSGPSGQPQHF. The chain is built from TRBV9 and TRBJ1-5; D is unresolved. V lost 3 bases, J lost 6 bases, and 10 bases lay in between. CDR3 length: 13 residues. Germline values: CDR1 SGDLS, CDR2 YYNGEE.

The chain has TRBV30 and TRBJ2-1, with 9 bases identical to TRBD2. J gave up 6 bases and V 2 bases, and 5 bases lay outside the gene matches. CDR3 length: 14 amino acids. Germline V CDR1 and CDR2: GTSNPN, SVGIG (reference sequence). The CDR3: CAWSTGLAFNEQFF. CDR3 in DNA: TGTGCCTGGAGTACCGGACTAGCGTTCAATGAGCAGTTCTTC. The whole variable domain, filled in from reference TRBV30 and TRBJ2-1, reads SQTIHQWPATLVQPVGSPLSLECTVEGTSNPNLYWYRQAAGRGLQLLFYSVGIGQISSEVPQNLSASRPQDRQFILSSKKLLLSDSGFYLCAWSTGLAFNEQFFGPGTRLTVL.

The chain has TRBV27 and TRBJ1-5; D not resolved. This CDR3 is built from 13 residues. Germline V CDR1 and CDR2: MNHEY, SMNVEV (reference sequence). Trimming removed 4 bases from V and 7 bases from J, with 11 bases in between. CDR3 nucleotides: TGTGCCAGCAGTTCAGGATCCCAGCAGCCCCAGCATTTT. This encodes CASSSGSQQPQHF.

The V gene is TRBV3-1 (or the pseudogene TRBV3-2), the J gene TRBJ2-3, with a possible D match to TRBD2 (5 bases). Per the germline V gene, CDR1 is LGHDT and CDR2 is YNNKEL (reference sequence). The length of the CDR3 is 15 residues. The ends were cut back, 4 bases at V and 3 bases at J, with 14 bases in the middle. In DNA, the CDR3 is TGTGCCAGCAGCCCCTTCGCACTAGGGACAGATACGCAGTATTTT. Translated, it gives CASSPFALGTDTQYF.

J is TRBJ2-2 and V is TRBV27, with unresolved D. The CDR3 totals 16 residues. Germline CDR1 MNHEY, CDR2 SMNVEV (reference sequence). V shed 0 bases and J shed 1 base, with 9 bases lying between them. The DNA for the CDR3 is TGTGCCAGCAGTTTATCCCCAACGGGGAACACCGGGGAGCTGTTTTTT. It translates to CASSLSPTGNTGELFF.

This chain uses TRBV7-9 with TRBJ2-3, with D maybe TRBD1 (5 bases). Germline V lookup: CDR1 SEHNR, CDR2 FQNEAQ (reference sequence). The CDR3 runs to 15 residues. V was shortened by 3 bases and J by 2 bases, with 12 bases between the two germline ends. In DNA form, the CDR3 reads TGTGCCAGCAGCTTCGGGTTAGGGGCCACAGATACGCAGTATTTT. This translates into CASSFGLGATDTQYF. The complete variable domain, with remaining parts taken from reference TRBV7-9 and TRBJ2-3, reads DTGVSQNPRHKITKRGQNVTFRCDPISEHNRLYWYRQTLGQGPEFLTYFQNEAQLEKSRLLSDRFSAERPKGSFSTLEIQRTEQGDSAMYLCASSFGLGATDTQYFGPGTRLTVL.

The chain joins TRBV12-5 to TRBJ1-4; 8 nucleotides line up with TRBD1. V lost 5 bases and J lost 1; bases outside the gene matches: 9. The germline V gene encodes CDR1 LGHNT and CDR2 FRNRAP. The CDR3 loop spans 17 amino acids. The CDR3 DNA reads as TGTGCTAGTGGTGTGGACAGGGCCGTTAGAACTAATGAAAAACTGTTTTTT. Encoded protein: CASGVDRAVRTNEKLFF.

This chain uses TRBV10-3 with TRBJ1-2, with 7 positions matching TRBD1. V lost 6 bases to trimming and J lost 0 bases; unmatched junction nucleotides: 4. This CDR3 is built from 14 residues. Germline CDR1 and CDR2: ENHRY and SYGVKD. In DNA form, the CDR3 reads TGTGCCATCAGATCCACAGGGGCTAACTATGGCTACACCTTC. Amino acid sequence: CAIRSTGANYGYTF.

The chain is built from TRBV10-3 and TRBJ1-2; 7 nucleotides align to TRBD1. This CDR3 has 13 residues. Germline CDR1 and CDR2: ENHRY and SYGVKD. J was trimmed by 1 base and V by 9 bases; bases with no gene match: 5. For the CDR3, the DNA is TGTGCCATTGGACAGGATAGTAACTATGGCTACACCTTC. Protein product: CAIGQDSNYGYTF.